This TCR beta chain is drawn from a study of blood T cells in healthy people across ages. The germline V gene encodes CDR1 MNHNS and CDR2 SASEGT. The CDR3 is 15 residues long. V lost 4 bases and J lost 8; bases outside the gene matches: 12. A second PCR of about 7 to 12 cycles used a sample-barcoded 5' primer and a J-beta primer mix. TCRdb independently ran MiXCR on the 5' RACE reads; one entry per CDR3 protein. The sample records around 1,600,000 distinct CDR3 sequences, roughly 43% being singletons. Sequenced: blood. This chain joins TRBV6-1 and TRBJ1-2, with TRBD1 matching over 8 bases. This clonotype was sampled from a woman younger than 30 in good health. In DNA form, the CDR3 reads TGTGCCAGCAGTGCAAGCACAGGGGGGGCTCGCGGCTACACCTTC. Encoded protein: CASSASTGGARGYTF.